This T cell receptor beta chain was sequenced in a study of CD8 T cells in ankylosing spondylitis. Study-level findings and limits: Reports of some motif variants in reactive arthritis synovial fluid and blood predate this one. Enrichment of disease-linked clones was reportedly significant in matched ankylosing spondylitis synovial fluid. Relatively rare in peripheral blood, disease-linked clones were also CD8+.

Quantitative 5'-RACE with molecular barcodes was used to make the TCR beta libraries. TCRdb called the 5' RACE reads again in MiXCR, with one record for every CDR3 protein. The data show a few hundred thousand distinct CDR3 sequences, roughly a tenth seen once. The ends were cut back, 4 bases at V and 0 bases at J, with 16 bases in the middle. The CDR3 is 16 residues long. CDR1 and CDR2 (germline): DFQATT, SNEGSKA (reference sequence). In its sample, this clonotype was seen many times. Its antigen is currently unknown. This receptor was taken from a male donor with ankylosing spondylitis or in good health (not recorded which). This rearrangement joins TRBV20-1 to TRBJ2-4; D perhaps matches TRBD1 (6 bases). Input material: blood, either unsorted or a sorted T cell fraction (not recorded which). Here the CDR3 DNA reads TGCAGTGCTACGCGACTCAGGGGCCTAGCCAAAAACATTCAGTACTTC. This encodes CSATRLRGLAKNIQYF.